Each of the 15 T cell receptor beta chains below was sequenced from the same sample in a study of shared clonotypes between healthy human individuals. Profiling relied on immunoSEQ multiplex PCR, and the TCRdb table lists in-frame clones only, not all of them. Of roughly 1 million clones listed, about 76% are singletons. Sample: memory CD4+ T cells sorted from blood. Subset meaning: CD45RA-negative fraction. All receptors derive from a man younger than 30 in good health.

This chain uses TRBV7-9 with TRBJ2-7; no firm D call. Germline loops: CDR1 SEHNR, CDR2 FQNEAQ (reference sequence). The CDR3 consists of 16 residues. V was cut by 5 bases and J by 3 bases, with 20 bases left in between. The CDR3 is CASSSSSFPIGYEQYF. The CDR3 DNA is TGTGCCAGCAGCAGTAGCAGCTTCCCTATAGGCTACGAGCAGTACTTC.

The V and J genes are TRBV7-2 and TRBJ2-5; TRBD1 or TRBD2 may be the D gene (5 bases each). The V gene lost 8 bases and the J gene lost 1 base, with 14 bases spanning the gap. CDR1 and CDR2 (germline): SGHTA, FQGNSA. The CDR3 extends over 14 amino acids. CDR3: CASAQVGRQETQYF. CDR3 nucleotides: TGTGCCAGCGCTCAGGTGGGACGCCAAGAGACCCAGTACTTC.

Comment on this clone: The identical CDR3 is also encoded by other nucleotide sequences in the sample. The genes are TRBV6-1 and TRBJ1-1; a possible D gene is TRBD1 (6 bases). The germline V gene has CDR1 MNHNS and CDR2 SASEGT. Trimming took off 3 bases at V and 0 bases at J, with 11 bases between the two ends. The CDR3 sequence is 15 residues long. CDR3 nucleotides: TGTGCCAGCAGTGATAGGGGGGGGATGAACACTGAAGCTTTCTTT. Protein product: CASSDRGGMNTEAFF.

This clone was found a few times. J is TRBJ1-6 and V is TRBV10-3, with D possibly being TRBD1 (5 bases). V was cut by 8 bases and J by 5 bases, with 13 bases left in between. The germline V gene has CDR1 ENHRY and CDR2 SYGVKD. The CDR3 loop spans 14 amino acids. CDR3 sequence: CAISRGNDNSPLHF. CDR3 nucleotides: TGTGCCATCTCGAGGGGTAATGATAATTCACCCCTCCACTTT.

This chain links TRBV19 with TRBJ2-2; 11 nucleotides line up with TRBD1. Per the germline V gene, CDR1 is LNHDA and CDR2 is SQIVND (reference sequence). V shed 8 bases and J 6 bases; nucleotides not matched to a gene: 5. The CDR3 contains 14 residues. The CDR3 loop reads CASAGTGGAGELFF. CDR3 coding DNA: TGTGCCAGTGCCGGGACAGGGGGGGCCGGGGAGCTGTTTTTT.

The chain combines TRBV11-2 with TRBJ2-7; D is uncertain. The V gene's germline CDR1 is SGHAT and CDR2 FQNNGV. Deletions cut 5 bases from V and 7 bases from J, with 9 bases between. This CDR3 has 11 amino acids. CDR3 residues: CASSIGLEQYF. The CDR3, as DNA: TGTGCCAGCAGCATTGGCCTGGAGCAGTACTTC.

With regard to this clone: The sample contains more than one DNA sequence encoding this CDR3. This rearrangement joins TRBV5-4 to TRBJ2-2; 9 positions agree with TRBD1. Germline assignment: CDR1 SGHNT and CDR2 YYREEE (reference sequence). The junction had 6 bases not matched to a gene; V was cut back by 4 bases and J by 5 bases. The CDR3 runs to 15 residues. The CDR3 here is CASSRDRVRTGELFF. CDR3 bases: TGTGCCAGCAGCCGGGACAGGGTTAGAACCGGGGAGCTGTTTTTT.

The V call is TRBV9, the J call TRBJ1-3; 10 positions match TRBD1. CDR3 length: 18 amino acids. From germline, CDR1 is SGDLS and CDR2 YYNGEE. The V and J ends lost 4 bases and 3 bases, in that order; junction bases with no gene match: 13. The CDR3 sequence is CASSSRTGGGGGGNTIYF. The CDR3 coding sequence is TGTGCCAGCAGCTCGCGGACAGGGGGTGGCGGAGGTGGAAACACCATATATTTT.

This clone appeared once. The chain has TRBV7-6 and TRBJ2-5, with D possibly matching TRBD2 (5 bases). Germline lookup yields CDR1 SGHVS and CDR2 FNYEAQ. The CDR3 totals 15 residues. The V end lost 4 bases, the J end lost 4 bases, and 16 bases lay between the germline ends. CDR3 in amino acids: CASSSGARGAETQYF. DNA of the CDR3: TGTGCCAGCAGCTCCGGCGCCCGGGGAGCAGAGACCCAGTACTTC.

This sequence joins TRBV11-2 and TRBJ2-5, with D maybe TRBD1 (6 bases). The CDR3 extends over 12 amino acids. V was shortened by 0 bases and J by 11 bases, with 10 bases between the two germline ends. The germline gives CDR1 SGHAT, CDR2 FQNNGV. The CDR3 DNA follows: TGTGCCAGCAGCTTAGATCGAGGACAGCAGTACTTC. Encoded protein: CASSLDRGQQYF.

This sequence joins TRBV5-5 and TRBJ2-7; D is unresolved. This CDR3 has 11 residues. Trimming left V 1 base short and J 4 bases short, with 3 bases between. CDR1 is SGHKS and CDR2 is YYEKEE in the germline V gene (reference sequence). CDR3 nucleotides: TGTGCCAGCAGCTTGTTTTACGAGCAGTACTTC. Its translation: CASSLFYEQYF.

V and J are TRBV27 and TRBJ2-7; a possible D gene is TRBD2 (6 bases). Germline CDR1 MNHEY, CDR2 SMNVEV (reference sequence). The CDR3 has 18 amino acids. The V and J ends lost 2 bases and 1 base respectively, with 21 bases between them. CDR3 in amino acids: CASSLRKHGGGGSYEQYF. CDR3 DNA: TGTGCCAGCAGTTTAAGAAAACATGGGGGAGGTGGGTCCTACGAGCAGTACTTC.

V and J are TRBV5-6 and TRBJ2-3; 10 bases map to TRBD1. Germline V gene sequence: CDR1 SGHDT, CDR2 YYEEEE. V was pared by 1 base and J by 6 bases, with 8 bases of the junction left unmatched. The CDR3 runs to 16 residues. The CDR3 coding sequence is TGTGCCAGCAGCTTGAGATCCGGGACAGGGGCGGATACGCAGTATTTT. Translated, it gives CASSLRSGTGADTQYF.

V gene TRBV28 combines with J gene TRBJ1-4; tentatively, D is TRBD1 (5 bases). Trimming stripped 5 bases from V and 3 bases from J, with 13 bases between. Germline lookup yields CDR1 MDHEN and CDR2 SYDVKM. The length of the CDR3 is 15 residues. Here the CDR3 DNA reads TGTGCCAGCAGTGTCCGGGACCCCGCTAATGAAAAACTGTTTTTT. Its protein product is CASSVRDPANEKLFF.

V usage is TRBV9 and J usage is TRBJ1-6, with 10 bases that match TRBD1. V trimming: 4 bases; J trimming: 5 bases; junction bases outside the gene matches: 6. The CDR3 spans 16 residues. Germline V gene data show CDR1 as SGDLS and CDR2 as YYNGEE. The CDR3 DNA follows: TGTGCCAGCAGCCTAAGACAGGGGGCGGATAATTCACCCCTCCACTTT. This sequence encodes CASSLRQGADNSPLHF. The full variable domain, in which reference TRBV9 and TRBJ1-6 provide the parts outside the CDR3, is DSGVTQTPKHLITATGQRVTLRCSPRSGDLSVYWYQQSLDQGLQFLIQYYNGEERAKGNILERFSAQQFPDLHSELNLSSLELGDSALYFCASSLRQGADNSPLHFGNGTRLTVT.